These 21 T cell receptor beta chains were sequenced from one sample in a study of early T cells in non-severe SARS-CoV-2 infection. TCRdb re-derived calls from the 5' RACE reads in MiXCR, one entry per CDR3 protein. There are about 40,000 distinct CDR3 sequences in the sample; 7.5% to 9% occur only once, and 9.5% to 15% lies in the top ten. Sequencing was performed on whole blood, taken at baseline. These receptors were obtained from an adult who was a healthcare worker with PCR-confirmed SARS-CoV-2 infection or an uninfected control (not recorded which).

This clonotype was detected ten times or more. CDR3 sequence: CASSPFGHAYEQYF. CDR3 coding DNA: TGTGCCAGCAGTCCCTTTGGACATGCCTACGAGCAGTACTTC. This chain joins TRBV12-3 or TRBV12-4 and TRBJ2-7; a weak D match, TRBD1 (5 bases). There are 14 residues in the CDR3. The V end lost 5 bases, the J end lost 2 bases, and 13 bases lay between the germline ends.

Details on this clonotype: A much larger clone lies one base from this, so it may be a read error. V gene TRBV20-1 combines with J gene TRBJ2-6; the D gene could be TRBD1 or TRBD2 (5 bases each). This CDR3 is 14 amino acids long. The V gene's germline CDR1 is DFQATT and CDR2 SNEGSKA (reference sequence). This chain's CDR3 is CSARGKSGADVLTF. As DNA, the CDR3 is TGCAGTGCTCGCGGTAAATCCGGGGCCGACGTCCTGACTTTC.

This clonotype was recorded at least ten times. This sequence joins TRBV12-3 or TRBV12-4 and TRBJ1-6; the D is unclear. V lost 3 bases, J lost 0 bases, and 12 bases lay in between. The CDR3 extends over 17 amino acids. CDR3 region: CASSFLRKSSYNSPLHF. CDR3 bases: TGTGCCAGCAGTTTTTTGAGAAAGAGCTCCTATAATTCACCCCTCCACTTT.

This clonotype was seen at least ten times. The V call is TRBV6-2 or TRBV6-3, the J call TRBJ2-1; D gene ambiguous. Trimming stripped 6 bases from V and 6 bases from J, with 9 bases between. The CDR3 length is 12 residues. The germline V gene has CDR1 MNHEY and CDR2 SVGEGT. The CDR3 sequence is CASSSFPNEQFF. CDR3 nucleotide sequence: TGTGCCAGCAGCTCCTTCCCCAATGAGCAGTTCTTC.

In regard to this clonotype: A much larger clone is a single base away; this may be a read error. CDR3 in DNA: TGTGCCAGCGCCCCCCTAGGGAGGGGATCACCCCTCCACTTT. Protein product: CASAPLGRGSPLHF. The rearrangement uses TRBV12-3 or TRBV12-4 and TRBJ1-6, with a weak D call TRBD1 (5 bases). Between the trimmed V and J ends, which lost 8 bases and 10 bases, there was a span of 18 bases. CDR3 size: 14 residues.

This clonotype came up a few times. The chain carries TRBV29-1 and TRBJ2-7; the match to TRBD2 covers 10 bases. V shed 5 bases, J shed 4 bases, and the junction held 2 bases outside the gene matches. CDR3 length: 12 residues. Germline lookup yields CDR1 SQVTM and CDR2 ANQGSEA. The CDR3: CSVSGGVYEQYF. CDR3 sequence (DNA): TGCAGCGTTAGCGGGGGGGTTTACGAGCAGTACTTC.

This chain joins TRBV29-1 and TRBJ2-1; 9 nucleotides line up with TRBD1. The V segment lost 3 bases and the J segment 7 bases; nucleotides outside the gene matches: 4. This CDR3 region has 13 residues. In germline, CDR1 is SQVTM, CDR2 ANQGSEA. The CDR3 region is CSVEGQGWNEQFF. The CDR3 DNA follows: TGCAGCGTTGAGGGACAGGGTTGGAATGAGCAGTTCTTC.

The rearrangement joins TRBV5-1 to TRBJ2-5, with 9 bases matching TRBD1. The CDR3 length is 15 residues. CDR1 SGHRS and CDR2 YFSETQ come from the germline V gene. V lost 4 bases and J lost 5; bases outside the gene matches: 9. The DNA of the CDR3 is TGCGCCAGCAGCCCACGGACAGGGGATGGGGAGACCCAGTACTTC. This sequence encodes CASSPRTGDGETQYF.

V and J are TRBV6-2 or TRBV6-3 and TRBJ1-1; tentative D call: TRBD1 (5 bases). V was clipped by 6 bases and J by 4 bases, with 12 bases between them. The CDR3 runs to 13 residues. Germline values: CDR1 MNHEY, CDR2 SVGEGT. CDR3 amino acids: CASSPGGGTEAFF. The CDR3 DNA sequence: TGTGCCAGCAGCCCCGGGGGAGGCACTGAAGCTTTCTTT.

This clonotype has ten or more counts. The rearrangement links TRBV6-1 to TRBJ1-2; D may be TRBD1 (5 bases). Looked up from germline, CDR1 is MNHNS and CDR2 is SASEGT. The V gene lost 5 bases and the J gene lost 7 bases, with 11 bases spanning the gap. This CDR3 region has 12 residues. CDR3 nucleotides: TGTGCCAGCAGTCAGGGTTTGTCTGGCTACACCTTC. As protein: CASSQGLSGYTF.

The gene calls are TRBV9 and TRBJ2-3; TRBD2 agrees at 10 bases. Germline trimming cut 3 bases from V and 0 bases from J; bases unmatched to any gene: 4. This CDR3 has 16 residues. The germline V gene has CDR1 SGDLS and CDR2 YYNGEE. In DNA, the CDR3 is TGTGCCAGCAGCGCAGCTAGCGGGGGTAGCACAGATACGCAGTATTTT. Its protein is CASSAASGGSTDTQYF.

This clonotype was seen at least ten times. V usage is TRBV12-3 or TRBV12-4 and J usage is TRBJ2-7; 7 nucleotides line up with TRBD1. After removal of 6 bases from V and 6 bases from J, the junction contained 5 bases not matched to a gene. This CDR3 is built from 12 residues. The DNA for the CDR3 is TGTGCCAGCAGCCTCGACAGGGTCGAGCAGTACTTC. It is translated as CASSLDRVEQYF.

This clonotype was recorded many times. The chain carries TRBV28 and TRBJ2-5, with 8 positions matching TRBD1. Germline V gene sequence: CDR1 MDHEN, CDR2 SYDVKM. The junction had 6 bases not matched to a gene; V was cut back by 7 bases and J by 2 bases. The CDR3 is made up of 14 amino acids. This CDR3 reads CASKSGGTQETQYF. CDR3 sequence (DNA): TGTGCCAGCAAATCAGGGGGCACACAAGAGACCCAGTACTTC.

This clonotype turned up a few times. The gene calls are TRBV12-3 or TRBV12-4 and TRBJ1-2; D may be TRBD1 (5 bases). The ends were cut back, 6 bases at V and 3 bases at J, with 14 bases in the middle. This CDR3 has 14 residues. The CDR3 here is CASSPSGLDYGYTF. The CDR3 region has the DNA TGTGCCAGCAGCCCTTCAGGGTTGGACTATGGCTACACCTTC.

This clonotype was found a few times. The chain has TRBV29-1 and TRBJ2-6, with 7 nucleotides matching TRBD1. Germline CDR1 and CDR2: SQVTM and ANQGSEA. Trimming removed 1 base from V and 0 bases from J; junction bases left unmatched: 9. The CDR3 extends over 18 amino acids. The chain's CDR3 is CSVEVRDSKLSGANVLTF. The CDR3 DNA reads as TGCAGCGTTGAAGTTCGGGACAGTAAACTCTCTGGGGCCAACGTCCTGACTTTC.

The rearrangement joins TRBV20-1 to TRBJ2-2; 13 nucleotides agree with TRBD2. Germline-derived CDR1 and CDR2 are DFQATT and SNEGSKA (reference sequence). The CDR3 is 18 amino acids. Trimming took 1 base from V and 1 from J; bases not matched to a gene: 6. CDR3 amino acids: CSARAPGTSGVNTGELFF. The CDR3 DNA reads as TGCAGTGCTAGAGCCCCCGGGACTAGCGGGGTGAACACCGGGGAGCTGTTTTTT.

This clonotype was observed many times. The chain carries TRBV7-7 and TRBJ1-5; a weak D match, TRBD1 (6 bases). This CDR3 contains 17 residues. Germline loops: CDR1 SSHAT, CDR2 FNYEAQ (reference sequence). The V gene lost 5 bases and the J gene lost 2 bases, with 19 bases spanning the gap. The CDR3 nucleotides read TGTGCCAGCAGCATTTATGGGGGCTCGAGGGGCAATCAGCCCCAGCATTTT. This gives the protein CASSIYGGSRGNQPQHF. Based on the CDR3 plus reference TRBV7-7 and TRBJ1-5, the full variable domain is GAGVSQSPRYKVTKRGQDVTLRCDPISSHATLYWYQQALGQGPEFLTYFNYEAQPDKSGLPSDRFSAERPEGSISTLTIQRTEQRDSAMYRCASSIYGGSRGNQPQHFGDGTRLSIL.

The CDR3 sequence is CAWRPRVFEAFF. The CDR3 DNA sequence: TGTGCCTGGAGGCCCCGGGTCTTCGAAGCTTTCTTT. The J gene is TRBJ1-1, the V gene TRBV30, with no clear D. This CDR3 has 12 amino acids. The V gene lost 3 bases and the J gene lost 8 bases, with 13 bases spanning the gap. Germline V gene sequence: CDR1 GTSNPN, CDR2 SVGIG (reference sequence). Full variable domain (remainder filled in from reference TRBV30 and TRBJ1-1): SQTIHQWPATLVQPVGSPLSLECTVEGTSNPNLYWYRQAAGRGLQLLFYSVGIGQISSEVPQNLSASRPQDRQFILSSKKLLLSDSGFYLCAWRPRVFEAFFGQGTRLTVV.

The table lists this clonotype with many counts. This chain joins TRBV11-1 and TRBJ1-5; D unresolved. Trimming stripped 4 bases from V and 6 bases from J, with 1 base between. CDR1 and CDR2 (germline): SGHAT, FQDESV (reference sequence). The CDR3 spans 10 residues. The CDR3 nucleotides are TGTGCCAGCAGCTGTCAGCCCCAGCATTTT. As protein: CASSCQPQHF.

The V call is TRBV7-3, the J call TRBJ2-5; D remains ambiguous. Trimming took 2 bases from V and 5 from J, leaving 9 bases between them. Germline assignment: CDR1 SGHTA and CDR2 FQGTGA. The CDR3 runs to 13 residues. Here the CDR3 reads CASSLYRSETQYF. CDR3 DNA: TGTGCCAGCAGCTTATACAGAAGTGAGACCCAGTACTTC.

This chain uses TRBV2 with TRBJ2-5; D possibly matches TRBD1 or TRBD2 (6 bases each). CDR1 SNHLY and CDR2 FYNNEI come from the germline V gene. The CDR3 sequence is 13 residues long. The V end was cut by 5 bases, the J end by 5 bases, with 12 bases between. The CDR3 region has the DNA TGTGCCAGCAGTATGGAAGGGGGGGAGACCCAGTACTTC. This translates into CASSMEGGETQYF.